The 2 T cell receptor beta chains below all came from one sample that was sequenced in a study of blood T cell repertoires in COVID-19. Sequencing used immunoSEQ multiplex PCR; TCRdb keeps in-frame clones, though not all of them. Seen here are around 150,000 clones, approximately 80% observed once, and the top ten hold 20% to 25%. The specimen was peripheral blood. These receptors were taken from a woman aged 80 or older with acute or convalescent COVID-19.

The V gene is TRBV6-1, the J gene TRBJ2-5, with D maybe TRBD1 (5 bases). Deletions cut 3 bases from V and 5 bases from J, with 10 bases between. The CDR3 length is 13 residues. Germline-derived CDR1 and CDR2 are MNHNS and SASEGT. CDR3 amino acids: CASSDGNRETQYF. The CDR3 DNA reads as TGTGCCAGCAGTGACGGAAACAGGGAGACCCAGTACTTC.

CDR3 in DNA: TGTGCCAGCAGCCAAAGCAGGGGGACTGAAGCTTTCTTT. Its protein is CASSQSRGTEAFF. The chain carries TRBV14 and TRBJ1-1; TRBD1 agrees at 7 bases. The CDR3 totals 13 residues. Germline CDR1 is SGHDN and CDR2 is FVKESK. V was clipped by 2 bases and J by 5 bases; unmatched bases: 2.